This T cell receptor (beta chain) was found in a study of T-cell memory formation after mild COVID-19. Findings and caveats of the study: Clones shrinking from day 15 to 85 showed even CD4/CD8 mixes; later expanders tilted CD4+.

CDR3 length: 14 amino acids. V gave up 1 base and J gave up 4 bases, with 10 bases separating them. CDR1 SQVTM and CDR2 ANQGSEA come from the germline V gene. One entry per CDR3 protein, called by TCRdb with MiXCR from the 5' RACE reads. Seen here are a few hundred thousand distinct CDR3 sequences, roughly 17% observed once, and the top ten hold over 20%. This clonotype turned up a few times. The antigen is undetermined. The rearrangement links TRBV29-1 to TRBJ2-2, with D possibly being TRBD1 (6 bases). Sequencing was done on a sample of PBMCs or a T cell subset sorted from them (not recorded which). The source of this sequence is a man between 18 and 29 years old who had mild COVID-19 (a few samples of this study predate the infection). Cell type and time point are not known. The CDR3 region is CSVEVRGSTGELFF. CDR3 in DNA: TGCAGCGTTGAAGTCAGGGGATCCACCGGGGAGCTGTTTTTT.